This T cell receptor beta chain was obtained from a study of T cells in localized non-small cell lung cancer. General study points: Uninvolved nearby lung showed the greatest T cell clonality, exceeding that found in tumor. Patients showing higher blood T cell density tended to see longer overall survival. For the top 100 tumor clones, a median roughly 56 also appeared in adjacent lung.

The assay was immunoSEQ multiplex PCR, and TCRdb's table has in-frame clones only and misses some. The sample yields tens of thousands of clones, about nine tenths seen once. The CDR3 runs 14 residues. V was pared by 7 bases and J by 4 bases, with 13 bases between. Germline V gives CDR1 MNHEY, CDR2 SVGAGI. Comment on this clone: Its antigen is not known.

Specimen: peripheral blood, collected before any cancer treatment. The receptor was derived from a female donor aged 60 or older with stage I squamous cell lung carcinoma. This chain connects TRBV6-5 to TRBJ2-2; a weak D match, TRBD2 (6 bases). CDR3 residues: CASNLLAGTGELFF. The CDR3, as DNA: TGTGCCAGCAATCTACTAGCTGGCACCGGGGAGCTGTTTTTT.